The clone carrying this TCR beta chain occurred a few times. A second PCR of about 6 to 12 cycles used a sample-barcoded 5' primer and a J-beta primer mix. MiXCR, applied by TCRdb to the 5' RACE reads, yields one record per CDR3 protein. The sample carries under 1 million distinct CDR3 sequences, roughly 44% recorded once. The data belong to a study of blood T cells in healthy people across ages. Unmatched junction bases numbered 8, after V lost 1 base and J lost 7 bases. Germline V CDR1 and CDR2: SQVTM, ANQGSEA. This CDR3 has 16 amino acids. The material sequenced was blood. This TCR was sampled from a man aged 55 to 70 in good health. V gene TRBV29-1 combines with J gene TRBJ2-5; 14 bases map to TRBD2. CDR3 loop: CSVEGGLAGGPGTQYF. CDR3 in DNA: TGCAGCGTTGAAGGCGGACTAGCGGGGGGCCCCGGGACCCAGTACTTC.